This T cell receptor (beta chain) derives from a study of blood T cell repertoires in COVID-19 (dated by TCRdb to 2020 to 2021). For the study in its entirety: The collaborator samples originated in the United States, Italy and Spain and spanned the acute and convalescent phases of COVID-19. The prospective study material was composed of cDNA or gDNA derived from T cells, B-cell-depleted T cells, or PBMCs. The dataset comprised deeply sampled blood TCRbeta repertoires from subjects exposed to, actively infected with, or recovered from COVID-19. The repertoires were released in a freely available public database meant as a resource for research on the immune response to SARS-CoV-2. The samples were drawn from two sources: the first 160 participants of the ongoing ImmuneRACE study, and 1,000 to 1,500 subjects contributed by 6 global collaborators. Sample metadata almost always included a de-identified subject ID, COVID-19 status, age in years and sex. Where available, HLA class I and class II types were taken from metadata supplied by the sample provider and were not determined by assay-based typing.

Each collaborating institution followed its own protocols to collect whole blood in K2EDTA tubes. For TCRbeta analysis, collaborators shipped samples in one of three forms: frozen whole blood, isolated PBMCs, or DNA extracted from either of those sample types. As concerns this clone: Its specific antigen is unknown. No much larger clone is present one base from it, and per-base qualities are unavailable.

TCRbeta CDR3 regions were amplified from genomic DNA using the immunoSEQ Assay, a bias-controlled multiplex PCR. The source study handled its data this way. The number of nucleated cells in each sample was estimated from the amplification of reference gene primers within the assay. To quantify the absolute abundance of each unique TCRbeta CDR3 rearrangement, sequence reads were collapsed and filtered. For each sample, productive Simpson clonality was calculated as the square root of Simpson's diversity index across productive rearrangements. Sourced from immuneACCESS, this table was stored by TCRdb with only in-frame sequences that have V and J called. A share of the clones is absent; for the studies checked, an unresolved V gene accounts for under half, and the remainder has no known explanation. V and J calls and clone size are copied from that table; D and trimming were computed from the DNA. The sample data list about 170,000 clones, and 85% of these were observed just once. About 3% of the sample rests with the top ten.

The investigation overall reported the following: Clinical and demographic metadata were provided uncurated, with the amount varying by source and participant.

Between the V and J ends, shortened by 1 base and 12 bases respectively, the junction contains 10 bases. The CDR3 has 12 amino acids, counting the end cysteine and phenylalanine. Of all the DNA, just the CDR3 is kept, 36 bases in frame from base 1. The germline V gene encodes CDR1 SEHNR and CDR2 FQNEAQ (reference sequence). This chain is built from TRBV7-9 and TRBJ1-5; the D region possibly corresponds to TRBD1 (6 bases align). This clonotype was sampled from a human donor with acute or convalescent COVID-19. The donor label of this sample is uncertain. Material: peripheral blood. The nucleotide sequence reads TGTGCCAGCAGCTTAGGACTGGACAGCCAGCATTTT. Its coded protein is CASSLGLDSQHF.